This TCR beta chain comes out of a study of Graves' ophthalmopathy and Graves' hyperthyroidism. Overall study context: The blood sample was drawn at first diagnosis and before any treatment.

Study-level findings and limits: Among expanded thyroid clonotypes above 0.001 frequency, most also occurred in blood.

Using RNA transcripts, the TCR beta CDR3 regions were amplified. In the first round, RT-PCR was carried out with HTBI primers, and a multiplex PCR formed the second round. TCRdb reanalysed the multiplex PCR reads using MiXCR and keeps one entry per CDR3 protein. The data contain about 220,000 distinct CDR3 sequences, around a fifth of them singletons. Comment on this clonotype: Its antigen is not identified.

The diagnosis combined clinical symptoms, thyroxine, TRAb, thyroid ultrasound and orbital computed tomography scans. Fresh peripheral blood (approximately 9.5 ml) yielded the PBMCs. Between the trimmed V and J ends, which lost 4 bases and 2 bases, there was a span of 12 bases. CDR1 MNHEY and CDR2 SMNVEV come from the germline V gene (reference sequence). This CDR3 comprises 14 residues. The rearrangement joins TRBV27 to TRBJ2-7; D might be TRBD1 or TRBD2, each matching 6 bases. Sequenced material: peripheral blood. This sequence was found in a woman between 50 and 59 years old with Graves' ophthalmopathy. CDR3 in amino acids: CASSSFGGPYEQYF. The CDR3 DNA is TGTGCCAGCAGTTCGTTTGGGGGGCCCTACGAGCAGTACTTC.